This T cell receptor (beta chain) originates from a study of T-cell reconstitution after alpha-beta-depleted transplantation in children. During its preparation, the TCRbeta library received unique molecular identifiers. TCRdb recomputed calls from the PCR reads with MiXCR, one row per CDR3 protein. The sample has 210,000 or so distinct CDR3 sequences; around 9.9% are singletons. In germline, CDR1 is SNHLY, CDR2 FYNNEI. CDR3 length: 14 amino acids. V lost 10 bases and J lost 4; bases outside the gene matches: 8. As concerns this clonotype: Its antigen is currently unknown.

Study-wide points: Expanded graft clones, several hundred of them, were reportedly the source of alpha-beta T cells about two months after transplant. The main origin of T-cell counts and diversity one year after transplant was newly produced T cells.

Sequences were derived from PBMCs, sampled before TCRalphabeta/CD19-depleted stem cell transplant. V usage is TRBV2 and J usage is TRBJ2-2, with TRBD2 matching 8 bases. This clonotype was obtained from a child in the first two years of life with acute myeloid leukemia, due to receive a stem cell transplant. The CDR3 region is CATQSGGATGELFF. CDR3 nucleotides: TGTGCCACCCAATCCGGGGGGGCCACCGGGGAGCTGTTTTTT.